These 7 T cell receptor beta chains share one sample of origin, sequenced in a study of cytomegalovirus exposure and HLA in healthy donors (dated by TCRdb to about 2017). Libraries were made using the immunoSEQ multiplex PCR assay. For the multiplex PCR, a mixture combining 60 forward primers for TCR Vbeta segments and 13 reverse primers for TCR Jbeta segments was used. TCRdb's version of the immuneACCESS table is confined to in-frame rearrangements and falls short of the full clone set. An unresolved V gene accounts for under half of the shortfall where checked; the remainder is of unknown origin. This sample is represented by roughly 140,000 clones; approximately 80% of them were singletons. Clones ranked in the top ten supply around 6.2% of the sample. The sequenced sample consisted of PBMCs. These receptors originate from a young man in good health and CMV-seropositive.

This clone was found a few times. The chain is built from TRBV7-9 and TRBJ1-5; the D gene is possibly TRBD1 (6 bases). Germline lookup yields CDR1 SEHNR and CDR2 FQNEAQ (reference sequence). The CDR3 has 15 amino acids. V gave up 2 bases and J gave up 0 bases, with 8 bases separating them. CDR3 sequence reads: CASSLTGNSNQPQHF. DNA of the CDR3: TGTGCCAGCAGCTTAACAGGGAATAGCAATCAGCCCCAGCATTTT.

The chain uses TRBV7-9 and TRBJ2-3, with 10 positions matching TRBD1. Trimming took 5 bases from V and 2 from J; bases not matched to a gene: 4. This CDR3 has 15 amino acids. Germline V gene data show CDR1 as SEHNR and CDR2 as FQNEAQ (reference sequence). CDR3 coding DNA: TGTGCCAGCAGCCCGGGACAGGGGATCACAGATACGCAGTATTTT. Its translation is CASSPGQGITDTQYF.

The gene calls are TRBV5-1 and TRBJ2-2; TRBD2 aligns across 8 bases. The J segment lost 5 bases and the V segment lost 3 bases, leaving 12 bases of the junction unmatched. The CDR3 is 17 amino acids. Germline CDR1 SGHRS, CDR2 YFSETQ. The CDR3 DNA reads TGCGCCAGCAGCTCGGGACTAGAAATTGCTTCGACCGGGGAGCTGTTTTTT. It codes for CASSSGLEIASTGELFF.

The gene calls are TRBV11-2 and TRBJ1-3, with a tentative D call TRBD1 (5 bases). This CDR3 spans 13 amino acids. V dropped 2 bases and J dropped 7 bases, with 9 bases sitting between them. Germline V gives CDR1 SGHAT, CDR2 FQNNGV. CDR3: CASSLSGINTIYF. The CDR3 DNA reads TGTGCCAGCAGCTTATCAGGGATCAACACCATATATTTT.

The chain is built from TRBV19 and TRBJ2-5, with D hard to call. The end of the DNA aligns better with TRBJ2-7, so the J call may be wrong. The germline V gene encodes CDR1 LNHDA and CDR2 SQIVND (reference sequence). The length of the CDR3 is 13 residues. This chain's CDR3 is CASSRPRNYEQYF. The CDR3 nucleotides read TGTGCCAGTAGTAGGCCTCGGAACTACGAGCAGTACTTC.

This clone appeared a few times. CDR3 DNA sequence: TGTGCTAGTGGTTTGACCACCCCCCAGGGGGTCCACTTTTGGCCTCAGCCCCAGCATTTT. Amino acid sequence: CASGLTTPQGVHFWPQPQHF. The genes are TRBV12-5 and TRBJ1-5; 7 bases line up with TRBD1. Germline CDR1 is LGHNT and CDR2 is FRNRAP. V trimming: 2 bases; J trimming: 6 bases; junction bases outside the gene matches: 22. This CDR3 region has 20 residues. The entire variable domain, with the rest obtained from reference TRBV12-5 and TRBJ1-5, is as follows: DARVTQTPRHKVTEMGQEVTMRCQPILGHNTVFWYRQTMMQGLELLAYFRNRAPLDDSGMPKDRFSAEMPDATLATLKIQPSEPRDSAVYFCASGLTTPQGVHFWPQPQHFGDGTRLSIL.

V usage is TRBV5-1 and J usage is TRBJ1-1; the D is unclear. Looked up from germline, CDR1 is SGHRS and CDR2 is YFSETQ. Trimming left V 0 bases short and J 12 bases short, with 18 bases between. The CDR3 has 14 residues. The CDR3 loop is CASSLEQNYRRTFF. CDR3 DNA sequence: TGCGCCAGCAGCTTGGAGCAGAATTACCGGAGGACTTTCTTT.